This T cell receptor beta chain was obtained from a study of beta chain features in type 1 diabetes. Germline CDR1 and CDR2: SGHAT and FQNNGV. J was trimmed by 3 bases and V by 5 bases; bases with no gene match: 4. The CDR3 has 15 amino acids. Of the isolated RNA, all was reverse transcribed, and so the sequenced material was expressed TCRB transcripts. Assay: immunoSEQ multiplex PCR; the TCRdb copy retains only in-frame clones and omits some. Of almost 250,000 clones in the sample, 14% were seen once. This clone was seen only a few times. Sequenced input: naive CD4+ T cells from blood. The rearrangement joins TRBV11-2 to TRBJ1-5, with 10 bases lining up with TRBD1. This clonotype originated in a middle-aged woman in good health. Here the CDR3 reads CASSQGTGVNQPQHF. Here the CDR3 DNA reads TGTGCCAGCAGCCAAGGGACAGGGGTCAATCAGCCCCAGCATTTT.